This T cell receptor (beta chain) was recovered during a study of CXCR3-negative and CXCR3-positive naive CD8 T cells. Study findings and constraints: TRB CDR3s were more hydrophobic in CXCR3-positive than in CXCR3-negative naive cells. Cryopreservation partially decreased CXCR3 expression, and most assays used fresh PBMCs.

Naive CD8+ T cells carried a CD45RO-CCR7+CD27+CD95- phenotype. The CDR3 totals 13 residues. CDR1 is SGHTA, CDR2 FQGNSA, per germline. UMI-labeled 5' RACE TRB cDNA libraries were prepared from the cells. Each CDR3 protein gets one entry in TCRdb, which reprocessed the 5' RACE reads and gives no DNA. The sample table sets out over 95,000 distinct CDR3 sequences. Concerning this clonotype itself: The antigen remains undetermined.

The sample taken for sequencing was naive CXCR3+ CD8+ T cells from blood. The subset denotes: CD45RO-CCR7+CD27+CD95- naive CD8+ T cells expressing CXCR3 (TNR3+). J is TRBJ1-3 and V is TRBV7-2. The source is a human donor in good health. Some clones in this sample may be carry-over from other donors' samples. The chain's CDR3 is CASSFNSGNTIYF.